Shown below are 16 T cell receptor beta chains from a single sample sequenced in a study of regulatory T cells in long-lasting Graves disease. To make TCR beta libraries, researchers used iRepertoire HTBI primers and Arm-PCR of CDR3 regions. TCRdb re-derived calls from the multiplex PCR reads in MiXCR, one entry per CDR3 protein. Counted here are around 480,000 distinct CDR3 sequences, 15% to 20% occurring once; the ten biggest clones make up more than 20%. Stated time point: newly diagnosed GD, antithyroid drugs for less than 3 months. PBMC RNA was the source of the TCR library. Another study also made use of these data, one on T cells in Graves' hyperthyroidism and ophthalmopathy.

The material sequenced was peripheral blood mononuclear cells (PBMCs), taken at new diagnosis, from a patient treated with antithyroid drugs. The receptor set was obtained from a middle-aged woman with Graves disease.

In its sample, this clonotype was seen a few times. CDR3 sequence (DNA): TGTGCCAGTAGTATGTCTGGATGGCGGTTTCCTAACTATGGCTACACCTTC. Its translation: CASSMSGWRFPNYGYTF. V gene TRBV19 combines with J gene TRBJ1-2; D is undetermined. The CDR3 extends over 17 amino acids. Trimming left V 3 bases short and J 0 bases short, with 17 bases between. CDR1 is LNHDA and CDR2 is SQIVND in the germline V gene (reference sequence).

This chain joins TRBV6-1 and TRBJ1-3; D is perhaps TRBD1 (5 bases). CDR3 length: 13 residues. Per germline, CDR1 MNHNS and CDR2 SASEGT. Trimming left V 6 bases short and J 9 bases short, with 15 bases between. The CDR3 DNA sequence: TGTGCCAGCAGACCAATGGGGGAGGGCACCATATATTTT. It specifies CASRPMGEGTIYF.

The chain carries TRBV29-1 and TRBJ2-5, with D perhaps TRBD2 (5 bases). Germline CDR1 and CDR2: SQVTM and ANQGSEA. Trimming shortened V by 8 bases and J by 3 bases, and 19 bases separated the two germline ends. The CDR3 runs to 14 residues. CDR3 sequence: CSFGRGSIEETQYF. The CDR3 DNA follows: TGCAGCTTCGGACGCGGGTCGATCGAAGAGACCCAGTACTTC.

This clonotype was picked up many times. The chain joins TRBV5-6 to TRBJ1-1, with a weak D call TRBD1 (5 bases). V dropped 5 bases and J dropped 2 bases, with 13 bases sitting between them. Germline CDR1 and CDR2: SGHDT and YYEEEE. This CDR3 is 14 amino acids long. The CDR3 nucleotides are TGTGCCAGCAGATTGTGGGGACGAAACACTGAAGCTTTCTTT. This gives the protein CASRLWGRNTEAFF.

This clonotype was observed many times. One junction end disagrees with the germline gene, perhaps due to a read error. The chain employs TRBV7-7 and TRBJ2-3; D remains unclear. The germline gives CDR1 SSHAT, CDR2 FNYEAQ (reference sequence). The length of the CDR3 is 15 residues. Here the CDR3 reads CASSLDLGSADTQYF. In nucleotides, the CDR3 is TGTGCTAGCAGCTTAGATCTGGGATCGGCAGATACGCAGTATTTT.

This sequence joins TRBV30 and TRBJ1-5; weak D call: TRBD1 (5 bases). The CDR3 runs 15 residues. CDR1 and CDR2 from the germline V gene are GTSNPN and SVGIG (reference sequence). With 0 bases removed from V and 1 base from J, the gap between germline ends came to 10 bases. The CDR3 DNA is TGTGCCTGGAGTGTACGTGGGGGGAGCAATCAGCCCCAGCATTTT. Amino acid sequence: CAWSVRGGSNQPQHF.

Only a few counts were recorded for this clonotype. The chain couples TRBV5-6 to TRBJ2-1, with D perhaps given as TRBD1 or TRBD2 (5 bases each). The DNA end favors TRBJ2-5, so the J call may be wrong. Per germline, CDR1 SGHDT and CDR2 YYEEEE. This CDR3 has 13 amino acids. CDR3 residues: CASSFGALETQYF. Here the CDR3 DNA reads TGTGCCAGCAGCTTCGGGGCGTTGGAGACCCAGTACTTC.

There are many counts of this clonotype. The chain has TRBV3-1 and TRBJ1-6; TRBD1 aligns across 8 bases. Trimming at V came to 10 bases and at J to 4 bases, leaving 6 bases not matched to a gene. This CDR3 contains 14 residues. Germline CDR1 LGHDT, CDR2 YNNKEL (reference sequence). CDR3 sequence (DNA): TGTGCCACCGGGGACAGGTCGTATAATTCACCCCTCCACTTT. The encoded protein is CATGDRSYNSPLHF.

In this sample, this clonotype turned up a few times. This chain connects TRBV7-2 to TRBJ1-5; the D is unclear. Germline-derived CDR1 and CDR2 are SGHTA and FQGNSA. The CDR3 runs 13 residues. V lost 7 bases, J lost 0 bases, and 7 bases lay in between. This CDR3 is CASNAGSNQPQHF. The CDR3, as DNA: TGTGCCAGCAACGCCGGTAGCAATCAGCCCCAGCATTTT.

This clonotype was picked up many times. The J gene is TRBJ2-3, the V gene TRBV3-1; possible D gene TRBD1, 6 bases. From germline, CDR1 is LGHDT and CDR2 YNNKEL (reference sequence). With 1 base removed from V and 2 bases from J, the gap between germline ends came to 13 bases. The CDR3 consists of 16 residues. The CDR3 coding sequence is TGTGCCAGCAGCCAAGTTGGGGGCGGATTCACAGATACGCAGTATTTT. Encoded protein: CASSQVGGGFTDTQYF.

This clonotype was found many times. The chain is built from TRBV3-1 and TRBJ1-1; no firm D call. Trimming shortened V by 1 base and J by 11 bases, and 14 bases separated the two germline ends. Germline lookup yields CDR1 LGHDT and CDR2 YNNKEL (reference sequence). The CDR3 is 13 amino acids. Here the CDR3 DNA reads TGTGCCAGCAGCCAAGTTGTAAAGGAAAGGGCTTTCTTT. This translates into CASSQVVKERAFF.

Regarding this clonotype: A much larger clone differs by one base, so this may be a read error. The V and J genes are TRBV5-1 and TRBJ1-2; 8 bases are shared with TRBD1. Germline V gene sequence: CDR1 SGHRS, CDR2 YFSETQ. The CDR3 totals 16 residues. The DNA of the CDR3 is TGCGCCGGCAGCGGAGGGGACAGGCTGCGGGAATCCGGCTACACCTTC. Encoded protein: CAGSGGDRLRESGYTF.

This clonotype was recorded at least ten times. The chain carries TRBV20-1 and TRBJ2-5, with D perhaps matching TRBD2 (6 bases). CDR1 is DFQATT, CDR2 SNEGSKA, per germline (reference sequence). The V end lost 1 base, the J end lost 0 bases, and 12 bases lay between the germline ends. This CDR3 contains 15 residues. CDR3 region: CSARAPAGNQETQYF. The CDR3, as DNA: TGCAGTGCTAGAGCTCCCGCGGGGAACCAAGAGACCCAGTACTTC.

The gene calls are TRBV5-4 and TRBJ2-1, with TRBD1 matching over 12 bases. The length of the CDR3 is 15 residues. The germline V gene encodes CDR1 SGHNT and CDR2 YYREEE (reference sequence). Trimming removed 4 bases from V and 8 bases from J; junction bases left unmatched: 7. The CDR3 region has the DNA TGTGCCAGCAGCCGACCCGGGACAGGGGGCGATGAGCAGTTCTTC. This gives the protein CASSRPGTGGDEQFF.

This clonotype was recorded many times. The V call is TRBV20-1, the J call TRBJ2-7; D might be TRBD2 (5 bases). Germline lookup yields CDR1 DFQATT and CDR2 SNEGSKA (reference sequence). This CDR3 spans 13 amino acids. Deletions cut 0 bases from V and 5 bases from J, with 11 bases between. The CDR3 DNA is TGCAGTGCTAGAGATCCCACCGGGAACGAGCAGTACTTC. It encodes CSARDPTGNEQYF.

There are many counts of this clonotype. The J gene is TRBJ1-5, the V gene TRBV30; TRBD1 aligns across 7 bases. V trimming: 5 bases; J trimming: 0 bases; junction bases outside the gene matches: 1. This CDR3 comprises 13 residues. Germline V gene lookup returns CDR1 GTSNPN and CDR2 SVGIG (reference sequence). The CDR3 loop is CAWGQDSNQPQHF. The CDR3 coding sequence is TGTGCCTGGGGACAGGATAGCAATCAGCCCCAGCATTTT.